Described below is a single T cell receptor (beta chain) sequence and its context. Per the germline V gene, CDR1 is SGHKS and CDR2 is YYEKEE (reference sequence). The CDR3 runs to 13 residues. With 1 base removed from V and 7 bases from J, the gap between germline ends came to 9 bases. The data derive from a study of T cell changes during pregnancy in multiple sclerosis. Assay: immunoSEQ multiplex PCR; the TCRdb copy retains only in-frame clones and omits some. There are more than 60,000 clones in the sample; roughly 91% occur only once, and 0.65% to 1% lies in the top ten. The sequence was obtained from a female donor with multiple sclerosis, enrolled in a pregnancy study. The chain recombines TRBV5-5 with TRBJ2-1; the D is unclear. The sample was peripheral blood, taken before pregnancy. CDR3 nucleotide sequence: TGTGCCAGCAGCTTGATGGCCCTTAATGAGCAGTTCTTC. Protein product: CASSLMALNEQFF.